The next 29 T cell receptor beta chains were all read from a single sample in a study of read filtering for tumor transcriptome and immune sequencing. Molecular barcoded adaptors covering alpha/delta and beta/gamma chains were used on around 400 ng RNA. TCRdb called the reads again in MiXCR, with one record for every CDR3 protein. The table records approximately 90,000 distinct CDR3 sequences, roughly 12% of them present only once. The specimen sequenced was a population of CD138-negative cells sorted from bone marrow. These receptors all come from a donor at least 40 years old with multiple myeloma.

As concerns this clonotype: No conserved phenylalanine or tryptophan ends this CDR3, so it is likely a read error. V gene TRBV6-6 combines with J gene TRBJ2-1; 8 bases line up with TRBD2. This CDR3 has 13 residues. The germline CDR1 and CDR2 sequences are MNHNY and SVGAGI (reference sequence). Germline trimming cut 8 bases from V and 7 bases from J; bases unmatched to any gene: 7. CDR3 DNA: TGTGCCAGCCGTTCCATAGCGGGAAATGAGCAGTTCCTC. Encoded protein: CASRSIAGNEQFL.

This clonotype was seen ten or more times. This chain links TRBV20-1 with TRBJ1-3, with a tentative D call TRBD1 (5 bases). CDR1 DFQATT and CDR2 SNEGSKA come from the germline V gene (reference sequence). Between the trimmed V and J ends, which lost 5 bases and 0 bases, there was a span of 11 bases. The length of the CDR3 is 14 residues. The CDR3 coding sequence is TGCAGTGCTCGACAGAGTGCCTCTGGAAACACCATATATTTT. Its translation: CSARQSASGNTIYF.

Regarding this clonotype: A far larger clone is off by one base, so a read error is likely. The V gene is TRBV12-3 or TRBV12-4, the J gene TRBJ2-1; TRBD1 agrees at 10 bases. The CDR3 has 17 amino acids. The CDR3 DNA reads as TGTGCCAGCAGTGCCGAGGCCGGGACAGGGGCCTTTATTGAGCAGCTCTTC. The encoded protein is CASSAEAGTGAFIEQLF.

Concerning this clonotype itself: Since a much larger clone is just one base distant, this may be a read error. The chain uses TRBV20-1 and TRBJ2-6; maybe TRBD2 (6 bases). The CDR3 extends over 15 amino acids. CDR1 and CDR2 from the germline V gene are DFQATT and SNEGSKA (reference sequence). This CDR3 reads CSVLVGGPGANVLSF. The DNA of the CDR3 is TGCAGTGTTTTGGTAGGAGGGCCTGGGGCCAACGTCCTGTCTTTC.

Points on this clonotype: This could be a read error, since a much larger clone is one nucleotide away. The rearrangement uses TRBV3-1 and TRBJ1-4; TRBD1 matches 7 bases. CDR1 is LGHDT and CDR2 is YNNKEL in the germline V gene (reference sequence). The CDR3 spans 15 residues. The CDR3 spells CARSLQGQLNEKLFF. The CDR3 coding sequence is TGTGCCCGCAGCCTTCAGGGACAGCTGAATGAAAAACTGTTTTTT.

The rearrangement links TRBV6-5 to TRBJ2-5; D is uncertain. CDR3 length: 15 residues. The germline gives CDR1 MNHEY, CDR2 SVGAGI. Trimming removed 6 bases from V and 5 bases from J, with 19 bases in between. In DNA, the CDR3 is TGTGCCAGCAGAATGGCCCCGGCCATGCGGGAGACCCAGTACTTC. It codes for CASRMAPAMRETQYF.

This clonotype came up many times. V and J are TRBV5-1 and TRBJ2-3, with D uncertain. The V gene's germline CDR1 is SGHRS and CDR2 YFSETQ. V lost 0 bases to trimming and J lost 0 bases, with 11 bases between them. The length of the CDR3 is 16 residues. The DNA for the CDR3 is TGCGCCAGCAGCTTGGCCGTACACCCAAGCACAGATACGCAGTATTTT. It is translated as CASSLAVHPSTDTQYF.

This clonotype was recorded a few times. One end of the junction does not line up with germline, which may come from a read error. The J gene is TRBJ2-5, the V gene TRBV4-2; 7 nucleotides match TRBD1. This CDR3 region has 14 residues. Germline V CDR1 and CDR2: LGHNA, YNFKEQ. In DNA form, the CDR3 reads TGTGCCAGCAGCCAAGTGGGGGACAGCAGAACCCGGTACTTC. Residues: CASSQVGDSRTRYF.

J is TRBJ1-1 and V is TRBV29-1; D uncertain. With 3 bases removed from V and 0 bases from J, the gap between germline ends came to 11 bases. CDR1 SQVTM and CDR2 ANQGSEA come from the germline V gene. The CDR3 extends over 14 amino acids. The CDR3 is CSVEYGSLNTEAFF. As DNA, the CDR3 is TGCAGCGTTGAGTATGGCAGCCTGAACACTGAAGCTTTCTTT.

Comments on this clonotype: This sequence may be a read error, since a much larger clone differs from it by one base. V and J are TRBV20-1 and TRBJ1-1; D not resolved. The germline gives CDR1 DFQATT, CDR2 SNEGSKA (reference sequence). CDR3 length: 12 amino acids. In nucleotides, the CDR3 is TGCAGTGCTAGAGAAGGATCGACTGAAGCTTCCTTT. Protein sequence: CSAREGSTEASF.

This clonotype has just a few counts. CDR3 loop: CASSPRTGDGYTF. The CDR3 region has the DNA TGTGCCAGCTCCCCTCGGACAGGGGATGGCTACACCTTC. The chain is built from TRBV18 and TRBJ1-2; 9 bases map to TRBD1. Germline CDR1 is KGHSH and CDR2 is LQKENI. Trimming cost V 6 bases and J 6 bases; bases outside gene matches: 5. CDR3 length: 13 residues.

This clonotype showed up many times. This rearrangement joins TRBV7-9 to TRBJ2-5; D is unclear. Deletions cut 5 bases from V and 4 bases from J, with 8 bases between. Germline values: CDR1 SEHNR, CDR2 FQNEAQ (reference sequence). This CDR3 region has 12 residues. In DNA form, the CDR3 reads TGTGCCAGCAGCCCCCCCTCAGAGACCCAGTACTTC. This translates into CASSPPSETQYF.

In the case of this clonotype: A much more abundant neighbour one base away suggests this may be a read error. As the CDR3 is not closed by the conserved phenylalanine or tryptophan, this likely results from a read error. The genes are TRBV20-1 and TRBJ2-5; D may be TRBD2 (6 bases). Trimming shortened V by 5 bases and J by 9 bases, and 13 bases separated the two germline ends. This CDR3 has 11 amino acids. Germline CDR1 reads DFQATT; CDR2 reads SNEGSKA (reference sequence). In DNA, the CDR3 is TGCAGTGCTCCAGCTGGGGAGGCCCAGTACTTG. Translated: CSAPAGEAQYL.

Sample share makes this clonotype medium-sized. The rearrangement uses TRBV7-9 and TRBJ2-1; 7 nucleotides line up with TRBD2. Per the germline V gene, CDR1 is SEHNR and CDR2 is FQNEAQ (reference sequence). After removal of 1 base from V and 8 bases from J, the junction contained 8 bases not matched to a gene. This CDR3 is 15 amino acids long. CDR3 nucleotide sequence: TGTGCCAGCAGCTTAGTGTCTAGCGGAGCTTATGAGCAGTTCTTC. Translation gives CASSLVSSGAYEQFF.

As for this clonotype: A much larger clone lies a single base off, so this may be a read error. The rearrangement links TRBV7-9 to TRBJ2-1; the D is unclear. Germline assignment: CDR1 SEHNR and CDR2 FQNEAQ (reference sequence). CDR3 length: 13 amino acids. The CDR3 DNA reads TGTGCCAGCCGCTTATCACCTCACAATGAGCAGTTCTTC. Protein product: CASRLSPHNEQFF.

The V gene is TRBV5-1, the J gene TRBJ2-5, with D perhaps matching TRBD1 (5 bases). The V end lost 4 bases, the J end lost 7 bases, and 14 bases lay between the germline ends. The CDR3 is made up of 13 amino acids. Germline values: CDR1 SGHRS, CDR2 YFSETQ. CDR3 coding DNA: TGCGCCAGCAGCACCGGACAACGTGGGACCCAGTACTTC. Its protein product is CASSTGQRGTQYF.

This clonotype was seen ten or more times. This sequence joins TRBV24-1 and TRBJ2-7; D remains unclear. Trimming left V 4 bases short and J 5 bases short, with 11 bases between. The length of the CDR3 is 13 residues. Per germline, CDR1 KGHDR and CDR2 SFDVKD. CDR3 bases: TGTGCCACCAGTGACCCAGTCAGCGACGAGCAGTACTTC. Translated, it gives CATSDPVSDEQYF.

As regards this clonotype: At one of its ends the junction is not consistent with the germline gene, which may arise from a read error. J is TRBJ2-1 and V is TRBV5-1, with TRBD2 matching 8 bases. The CDR3 spans 16 residues. Germline CDR1 SGHRS, CDR2 YFSETQ. In nucleotides, the CDR3 is TGCGCCAGCGGCTCGGGTAAGCGGGAGCTTGACAATGAGCGGTTCTTC. It translates to CASGSGKRELDNERFF.

This clonotype was observed at least ten times. This sequence joins TRBV21-1 and TRBJ1-5; TRBD1, the D gene given by the table, was not confirmed from the DNA. TRBV21-1 is a pseudogene segment. The CDR3 extends over 16 amino acids. The CDR3, as DNA: TGTGCCAGCAGCAAGGGACAGGGATGTAGCAATCAGCCCCAGCATTTT. It yields the protein CASSKGQGCSNQPQHF.

The rearrangement uses TRBV2 and TRBJ2-1; 8 bases match TRBD2. Germline V CDR1 and CDR2: SNHLY, FYNNEI. With V trimmed by 1 base and J by 10 bases, 12 bases remained unmatched. CDR3 size: 16 residues. CDR3 nucleotides: TGTGCCAGCAGTGAAGGGCGGCGGGAGGCAAGGAAAGAGCAGTTCTTC. Protein: CASSEGRREARKEQFF.

Details on this clonotype: Given a far larger clone just one base away, this is likely a sequencing read error. The rearrangement uses TRBV7-9 and TRBJ1-1; tentatively, D is TRBD1 (5 bases). Near its end, the DNA agrees better with TRBJ1-6, so the J call may be wrong. The CDR3 spans 15 residues. In germline, CDR1 is SEHNR, CDR2 FQNEAQ (reference sequence). This CDR3 reads CASSSRGRVGLPLHF. DNA for the CDR3: TGTGCCAGCAGCTCCCGCGGCAGGGTAGGATTACCCCTCCACTTT.

The chain links TRBV27 to TRBJ2-1; 7 nucleotides match TRBD2. V lost 3 bases, J lost 6 bases, and 14 bases stayed unmatched. The CDR3 is 17 residues long. The V gene's germline CDR1 is MNHEY and CDR2 SMNVEV (reference sequence). As DNA, the CDR3 is TGTGCCAGCAGTTTTCCCTTGGGGGGGGGTGCTGGCAATGAGCAGTTCTTC. The encoded protein is CASSFPLGGGAGNEQFF.

About this clonotype: A single base separates this from a much larger clone, so it may be a read error. The rearrangement links TRBV5-1 to TRBJ1-1; the D gene is possibly TRBD1 (6 bases). This CDR3 region has 14 residues. Trimming took off 4 bases at V and 7 bases at J, with 17 bases between the two ends. Per germline, CDR1 SGHRS and CDR2 YFSETQ. The CDR3 loop is CASSPGTRTVEAFF. The CDR3 bases are TGCGCCAGCAGCCCGGGGACAAGGACCGTTGAAGCTTTCTTT.

This clonotype was counted ten times or more. The V and J genes are TRBV19 and TRBJ2-2; TRBD1 is a possible D gene (5 bases). The CDR3 runs 14 residues. Germline V gene lookup returns CDR1 LNHDA and CDR2 SQIVND (reference sequence). With 6 bases removed from V and 0 bases from J, the gap between germline ends came to 8 bases. Here the CDR3 DNA reads TGTGCCAGTAGGGACACCGCGAACACCGGGGAGCTGTTTTTT. Translation gives CASRDTANTGELFF.

Regarding this clonotype: This may come from a read error, since a much larger clone is one base off. The chain combines TRBV5-1 with TRBJ2-5; D is uncertain. In germline, CDR1 is SGHRS, CDR2 YFSETQ. V lost 4 bases to trimming and J lost 3 bases, with 7 bases between them. This CDR3 is built from 12 residues. This chain's CDR3 is CASSMEEETQYF. In nucleotides, the CDR3 is TGCGCCAGCAGCATGGAAGAAGAGACCCAGTACTTC.

This clonotype was seen ten or more times. This sequence joins TRBV7-2 and TRBJ1-6; D might be TRBD1 (5 bases). Germline CDR1 and CDR2: SGHTA and FQGNSA. The CDR3 has 17 amino acids. The germline V and J ends were trimmed by 5 bases and 7 bases, with 21 bases remaining between them. This CDR3 is CASSLGSPFWGNSPLHF. The DNA of the CDR3 is TGTGCCAGCAGCCTCGGGTCCCCTTTTTGGGGGAATTCACCCCTCCACTTT.

To note about this clonotype: This clone may be a read error of a much larger clone one base away. This chain connects TRBV7-8 to TRBJ2-7; perhaps TRBD1 as D (6 bases). The germline V gene has CDR1 SGHVS and CDR2 FQNEAQ. The CDR3 extends over 15 amino acids. The CDR3 nucleotides read TGTGCCGGCAGGTCCCTTGGGGACAACTCCTACGAGCAGTACTTC. Protein sequence: CAGRSLGDNSYEQYF.

This clonotype was seen ten or more times. This rearrangement joins TRBV7-2 to TRBJ2-1; 8 bases agree with TRBD2. Germline V gives CDR1 SGHTA, CDR2 FQGNSA. After removal of 5 bases from V and 11 bases from J, the junction contained 17 bases not matched to a gene. This CDR3 contains 16 residues. The CDR3 sequence: CASSGRGGSGAQKQFF. The CDR3 DNA reads TGTGCCAGCAGCGGCAGAGGGGGTAGCGGGGCCCAGAAGCAGTTCTTC.

This clonotype occurred a few times. One base away lies a much larger clone, so this may be a sequencing read error. The chain combines TRBV28 with TRBJ2-1, with 9 bases fitting TRBD2. V lost 4 bases and J lost 8; bases outside the gene matches: 9. Germline loops: CDR1 MDHEN, CDR2 SYDVKM. The length of the CDR3 is 15 residues. Here the CDR3 reads CASSSRGGGAHEQFF. CDR3 DNA: TGTGCCAGCAGTTCAAGGGGCGGGGGGGCCCATGAGCAGTTCTTC.